The 6 T cell receptor beta chains in this list originate from one sample, sequenced in a study of cytomegalovirus exposure and HLA in healthy donors. Use of 60 Vbeta and 13 Jbeta primers characterized the PCR. The data were produced by immunoSEQ multiplex PCR, yet TCRdb's version contains in-frame clones alone and is incomplete. Among approximately 140,000 clones, over 70% were seen once, and the ten largest hold over 1.5%. The sample was PBMCs. The receptors derive from a woman between 40 and 55 years old in good health and CMV-seronegative.

This sequence joins TRBV19 and TRBJ1-1, with 11 bases identical to TRBD1. The CDR3 runs 14 residues. J was trimmed by 2 bases and V by 7 bases; bases with no gene match: 3. Germline assignment: CDR1 LNHDA and CDR2 SQIVND (reference sequence). CDR3 sequence (DNA): TGTGCCAGTATGGGACAGGGGGTTAACACTGAAGCTTTCTTT. Translating it yields CASMGQGVNTEAFF.

The V and J genes are TRBV9 and TRBJ2-3; no definite D call. Per the germline V gene, CDR1 is SGDLS and CDR2 is YYNGEE. V was clipped by 1 base and J by 5 bases, with 11 bases between them. The CDR3 runs 14 residues. CDR3 sequence reads: CASSVFSSQDTQYF. CDR3 DNA: TGTGCCAGCAGCGTATTCTCGTCACAAGATACGCAGTATTTT.

The rearrangement uses TRBV7-9 and TRBJ2-1, with 9 bases matching TRBD1. Trimming removed 5 bases from V and 10 bases from J; junction bases left unmatched: 12. CDR1 and CDR2 (germline): SEHNR, FQNEAQ (reference sequence). This CDR3 contains 15 residues. The CDR3 region is CASSIGTGTSREQFF. The CDR3, as DNA: TGTGCCAGCAGCATCGGGACAGGGACCTCCAGAGAGCAGTTCTTC.

This clone was seen only a few times. V gene TRBV30 combines with J gene TRBJ2-5; TRBD2 is a possible D gene (7 bases). V was pared by 3 bases and J by 2 bases, with 13 bases between. Germline assignment: CDR1 GTSNPN and CDR2 SVGIG (reference sequence). CDR3 length equals 14 residues. CDR3 protein: CAWRGRGGQETQYF. The CDR3 nucleotides read TGTGCCTGGAGGGGGAGGGGGGGACAAGAGACCCAGTACTTC.

This sequence joins TRBV5-1 and TRBJ2-6; D remains ambiguous. The CDR3 consists of 14 residues. Trimming shortened V by 3 bases and J by 0 bases, and 4 bases separated the two germline ends. The germline V gene has CDR1 SGHRS and CDR2 YFSETQ. CDR3 residues: CASSSSSGANVLTF. The CDR3 nucleotides read TGCGCCAGCAGCTCTAGCTCTGGGGCCAACGTCCTGACTTTC.

The gene calls are TRBV9 and TRBJ2-7; 9 nucleotides align to TRBD1. V lost 0 bases and J lost 1; bases outside the gene matches: 2. The CDR3 has 15 amino acids. The V gene's germline CDR1 is SGDLS and CDR2 YYNGEE. DNA of the CDR3: TGTGCCAGCAGCGTAGACGGGACAGGGTCCTACGAGCAGTACTTC. Encoded protein: CASSVDGTGSYEQYF.